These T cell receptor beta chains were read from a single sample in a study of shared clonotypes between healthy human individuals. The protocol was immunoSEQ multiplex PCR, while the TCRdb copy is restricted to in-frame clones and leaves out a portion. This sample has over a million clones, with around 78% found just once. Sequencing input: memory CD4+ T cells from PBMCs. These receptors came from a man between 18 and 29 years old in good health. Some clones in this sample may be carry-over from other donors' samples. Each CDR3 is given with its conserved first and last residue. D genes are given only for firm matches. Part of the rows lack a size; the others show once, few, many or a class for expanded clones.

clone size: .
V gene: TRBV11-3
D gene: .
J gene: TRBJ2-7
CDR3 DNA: TGTGCCAGCAGCTTAGGAGGCGGCAACTCCTACGAGCAGTACTTC
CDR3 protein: CASSLGGGNSYEQYF

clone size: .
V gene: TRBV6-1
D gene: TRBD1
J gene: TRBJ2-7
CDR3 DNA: TGTGCCAGCGTGGAATTGGGTACAGGGGGCTACGAGCAGTACTTC
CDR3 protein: CASVELGTGGYEQYF

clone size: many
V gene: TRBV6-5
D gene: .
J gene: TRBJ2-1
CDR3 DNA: TGTGCCAGCAGTTCGGGGATAGTGGGGGTCGGTGAGCAGTTCTTC
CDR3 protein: CASSSGIVGVGEQFF

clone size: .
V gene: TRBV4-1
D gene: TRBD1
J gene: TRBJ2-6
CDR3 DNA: TGCGCCAGCAGCCAAGAGTTTTCTTCCGGGACAGGGGCCTTCTCTGGGGCCAACGTCCTGACTTTC
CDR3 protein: CASSQEFSSGTGAFSGANVLTF

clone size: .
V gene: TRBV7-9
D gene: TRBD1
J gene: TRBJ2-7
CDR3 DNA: TGTGCCAGCAGCCCCGGGACAGGGGGCAACGAGCAGTACTTC
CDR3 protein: CASSPGTGGNEQYF

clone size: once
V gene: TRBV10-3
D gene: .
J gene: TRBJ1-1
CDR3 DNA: TGTGCCATCAGTGGGCCCGAAGGCACTGAAGCTTTCTTT
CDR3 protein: CAISGPEGTEAFF

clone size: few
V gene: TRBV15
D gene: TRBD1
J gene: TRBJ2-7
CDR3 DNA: TGTGCCACCAGCAGAGATCATTGGACAGGGGAAGGGTACGAGCAGTACTTC
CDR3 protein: CATSRDHWTGEGYEQYF

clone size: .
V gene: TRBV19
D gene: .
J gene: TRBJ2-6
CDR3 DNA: TGTGCCAGTAGCATGGGGAGGACAGTCTTGACTGGGGCCAACGTCCTGACTTTC
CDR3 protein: CASSMGRTVLTGANVLTF

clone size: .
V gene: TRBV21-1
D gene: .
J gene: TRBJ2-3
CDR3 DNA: TGTGCCAGCAGCACCCGAGATACGCAGTATTTT
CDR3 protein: CASSTRDTQYF

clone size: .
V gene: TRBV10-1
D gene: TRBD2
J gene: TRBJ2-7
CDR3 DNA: TGCGCCAGCAGTGAGGGCTCCAGACCTAGCGGGAGGCTACCCTACGAGCAGTACTTC
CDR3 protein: CASSEGSRPSGRLPYEQYF

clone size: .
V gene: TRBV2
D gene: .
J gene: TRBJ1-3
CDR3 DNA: TGTGCCAGCAGTGAGCTAGGGCCTTGGGGCACCATATATTTT
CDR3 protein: CASSELGPWGTIYF

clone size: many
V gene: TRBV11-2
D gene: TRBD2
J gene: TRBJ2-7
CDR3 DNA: TGTGCCAGCAGCTTAGGCAGCGGGGGTGCCTACGAGCAGTACTTC
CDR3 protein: CASSLGSGGAYEQYF

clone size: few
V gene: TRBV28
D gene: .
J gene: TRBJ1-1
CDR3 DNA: TGTGCCAGCAGTTCTCGACGGAAGAACACTGAAGCTTTCTTT
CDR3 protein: CASSSRRKNTEAFF

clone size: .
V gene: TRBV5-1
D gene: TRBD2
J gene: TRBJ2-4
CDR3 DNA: TGCGCCAGCAGCGCTACACTAGCGTCCAAAAACATTCAGTACTTC
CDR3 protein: CASSATLASKNIQYF

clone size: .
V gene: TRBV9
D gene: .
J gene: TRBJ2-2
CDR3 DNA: TGTGCCAGCAGCGCTCTTAACACCGGGGAGCTGTTTTTT
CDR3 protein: CASSALNTGELFF

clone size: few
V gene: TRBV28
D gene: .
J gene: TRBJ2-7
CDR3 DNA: TGTGCCAGCAGTACCCCGGGACTGTCCTACGAGCAGTACTTC
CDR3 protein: CASSTPGLSYEQYF

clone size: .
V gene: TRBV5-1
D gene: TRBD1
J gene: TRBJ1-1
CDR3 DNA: TGCGCCAGCAGCTTGGATCCGACAGGGACTGAAGCTTTCTTT
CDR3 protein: CASSLDPTGTEAFF

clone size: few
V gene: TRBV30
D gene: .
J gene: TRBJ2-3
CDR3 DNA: TGTGCCTGGAGTGAAGGGACTTCCACAGATACGCAGTATTTT
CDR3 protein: CAWSEGTSTDTQYF

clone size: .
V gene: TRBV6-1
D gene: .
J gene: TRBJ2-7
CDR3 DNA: TGTGCCAGCGAACAGGCTACGAAATCCTACGAGCAGTACTTC
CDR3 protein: CASEQATKSYEQYF

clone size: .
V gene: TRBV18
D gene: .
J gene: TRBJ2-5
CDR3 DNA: TGTGCCAGCTCATATACGGGGCAAGAGACCCAGTACTTC
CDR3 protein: CASSYTGQETQYF

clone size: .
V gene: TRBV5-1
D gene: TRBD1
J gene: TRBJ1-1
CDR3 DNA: TGCGCCAGCAGATCGGGACAGGGAGGCTCTGAAGCTTTCTTT
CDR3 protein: CASRSGQGGSEAFF

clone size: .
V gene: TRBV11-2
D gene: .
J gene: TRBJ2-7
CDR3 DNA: TGTGCCAGCAGCTCCGACACGATCTCCTACGAGCAGTACTTC
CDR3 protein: CASSSDTISYEQYF